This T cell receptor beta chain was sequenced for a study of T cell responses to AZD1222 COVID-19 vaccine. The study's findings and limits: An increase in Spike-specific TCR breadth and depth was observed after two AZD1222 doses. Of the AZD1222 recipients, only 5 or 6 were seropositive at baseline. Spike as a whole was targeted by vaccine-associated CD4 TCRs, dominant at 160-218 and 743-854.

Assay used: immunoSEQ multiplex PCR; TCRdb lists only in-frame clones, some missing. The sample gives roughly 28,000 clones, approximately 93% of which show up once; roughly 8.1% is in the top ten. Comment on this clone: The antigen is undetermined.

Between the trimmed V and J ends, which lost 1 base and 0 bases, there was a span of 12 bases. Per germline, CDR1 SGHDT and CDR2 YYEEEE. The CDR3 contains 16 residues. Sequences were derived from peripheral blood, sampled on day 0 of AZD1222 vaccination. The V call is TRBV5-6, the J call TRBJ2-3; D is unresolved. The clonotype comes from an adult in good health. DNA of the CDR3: TGTGCCAGCAGCTTGCGTCGGTCTTCTAGCACAGATACGCAGTATTTT. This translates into CASSLRRSSSTDTQYF.